This T cell receptor beta chain is drawn from a study of cytomegalovirus exposure and HLA in healthy donors. The assay was immunoSEQ multiplex PCR, and TCRdb's table has in-frame clones only and misses some. There are 70,000 or so clones in the sample; 85% to 95% occur only once, and 1% lies in the top ten. Study findings and constraints: In vitro experiments confirmed that three CMV-associated chains were specific for CMV antigens.

With V trimmed by 0 bases and J by 1 base, 15 bases remained unmatched. Germline values: CDR1 LNHNV, CDR2 YYDKDF (reference sequence). CDR3 length: 20 amino acids. Concerning this clone itself: Its antigen is unidentified.

The receptor was derived from a woman aged 18-29 years in good health and CMV-seronegative. The source material was PBMCs. V gene TRBV15 combines with J gene TRBJ2-3, with 8 nucleotides matching TRBD2. The CDR3 DNA is TGTGCCACCAGCAGAGATCGGGTAGGCGGGAGGCCAGAGGGCACAGATACGCAGTATTTT. Amino acids: CATSRDRVGGRPEGTDTQYF.